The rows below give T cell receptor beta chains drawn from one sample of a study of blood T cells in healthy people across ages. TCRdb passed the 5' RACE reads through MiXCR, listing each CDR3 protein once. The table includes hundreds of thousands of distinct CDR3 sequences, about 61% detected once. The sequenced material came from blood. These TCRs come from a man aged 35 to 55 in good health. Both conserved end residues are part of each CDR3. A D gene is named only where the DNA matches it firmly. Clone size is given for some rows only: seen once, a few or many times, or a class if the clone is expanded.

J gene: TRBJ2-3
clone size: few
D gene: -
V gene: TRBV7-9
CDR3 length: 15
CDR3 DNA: TGTGCCAGCAGCGCACAGAGTGTTAGCACAGATACGCAGTATTTT
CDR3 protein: CASSAQSVSTDTQYF

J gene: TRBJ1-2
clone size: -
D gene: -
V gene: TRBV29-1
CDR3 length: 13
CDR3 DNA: TGCAGCGTCCGTGTTGATTATACAGAAAGCTGCACCTTC
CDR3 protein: CSVRVDYTESCTF

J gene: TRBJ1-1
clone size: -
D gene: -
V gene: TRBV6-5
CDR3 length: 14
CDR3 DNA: TGTGCCAGCAGTGACCGTGGTTCGAACACTGAAGCTTTCTTT
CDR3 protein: CASSDRGSNTEAFF

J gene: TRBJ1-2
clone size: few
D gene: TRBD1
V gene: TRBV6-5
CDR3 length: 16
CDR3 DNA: TGTGCCAGCCTAAACTCGGGGCAGGGGGAATCGGACGGCTACACCTTC
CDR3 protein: CASLNSGQGESDGYTF

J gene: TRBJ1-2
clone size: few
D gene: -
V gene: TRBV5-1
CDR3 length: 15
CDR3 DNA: TGCGCCAGCAGCTCAACCGGGACTTCCCTTTATGGCTACACCTTC
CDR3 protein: CASSSTGTSLYGYTF

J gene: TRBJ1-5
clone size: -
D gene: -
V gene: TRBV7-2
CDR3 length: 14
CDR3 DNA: TGTGCCAGCAGCTTACAGGGGCTTCGGCAGCCCCAGCATTTT
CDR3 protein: CASSLQGLRQPQHF

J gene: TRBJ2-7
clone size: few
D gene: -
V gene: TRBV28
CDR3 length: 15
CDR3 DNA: TGTGCCAGCAGTTCGACGGGGCGAGGGGTGGGTGAGCAGTACTTC
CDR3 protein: CASSSTGRGVGEQYF

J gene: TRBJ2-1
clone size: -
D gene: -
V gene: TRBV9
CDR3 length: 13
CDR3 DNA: TGTGCCAGCAGCCCTAGCGACTACAATGAGCAGTTCTTC
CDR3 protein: CASSPSDYNEQFF

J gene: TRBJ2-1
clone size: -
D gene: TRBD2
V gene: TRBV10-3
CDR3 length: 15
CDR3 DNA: TGTGCCATCAGTGCCCGGCGGGAGGGCTACAATGAGCAGTTCTTC
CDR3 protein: CAISARREGYNEQFF

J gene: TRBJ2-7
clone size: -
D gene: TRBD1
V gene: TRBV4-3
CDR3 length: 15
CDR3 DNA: TGCGCCAGCAGCCAGTGGGACAGAAGCTCCTACGAGCAGTACTTC
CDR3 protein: CASSQWDRSSYEQYF

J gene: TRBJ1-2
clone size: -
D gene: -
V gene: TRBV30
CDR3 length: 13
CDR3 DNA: TGTGCCTGGAGCCAAACAGGGACCTATGGCTACACCTTC
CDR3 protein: CAWSQTGTYGYTF

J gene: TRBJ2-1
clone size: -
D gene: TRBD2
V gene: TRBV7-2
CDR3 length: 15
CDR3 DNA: TGTGCCAGCAGCCCTTCTAGCGGGAGCAACAATGAGCAGTTCTTC
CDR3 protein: CASSPSSGSNNEQFF

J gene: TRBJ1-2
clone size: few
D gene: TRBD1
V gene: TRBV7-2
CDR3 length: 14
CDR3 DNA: TGTGCCAGCAGCTTAGAAGGACAGGGTCGGGGCTACACCTTC
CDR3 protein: CASSLEGQGRGYTF

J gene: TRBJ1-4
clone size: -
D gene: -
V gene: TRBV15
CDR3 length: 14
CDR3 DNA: TGTGCCACCAGCAAAGGGCAGGGAGTTGAAAAACTGTTTTTT
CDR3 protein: CATSKGQGVEKLFF

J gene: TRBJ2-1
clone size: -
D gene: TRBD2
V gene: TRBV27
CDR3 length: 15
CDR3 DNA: TGTGCCAGCAGTTTATCTAGCGGGAGCTACAATGAGCAGTTCTTC
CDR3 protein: CASSLSSGSYNEQFF

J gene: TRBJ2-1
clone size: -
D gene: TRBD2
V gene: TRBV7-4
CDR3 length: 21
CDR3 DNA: TGTGCCAGCAGCCAAACTTTGGCTAGCGGGGGGCCGATCCTTTCCCACAATGAGCAGTTCTTC
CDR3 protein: CASSQTLASGGPILSHNEQFF

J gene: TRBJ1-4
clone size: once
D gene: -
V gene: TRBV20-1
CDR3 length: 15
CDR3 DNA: TGCAGTGCTAATGGTTTTGCGGGGGGTCCTGAAAAACTGTTTTTT
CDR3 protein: CSANGFAGGPEKLFF

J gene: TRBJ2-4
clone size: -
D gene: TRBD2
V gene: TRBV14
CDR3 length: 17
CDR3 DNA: TGTGCCAGCAGCCAAGCCCCTCGACTAGCGGGATCTTACGGGCAGTACTTC
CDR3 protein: CASSQAPRLAGSYGQYF

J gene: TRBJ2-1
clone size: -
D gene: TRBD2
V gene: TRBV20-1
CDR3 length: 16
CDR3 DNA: TGCAGTGCTAGAGATTGGAGCGGGAGGTCCTACAATGAGCAGTTCTTC
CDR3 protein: CSARDWSGRSYNEQFF

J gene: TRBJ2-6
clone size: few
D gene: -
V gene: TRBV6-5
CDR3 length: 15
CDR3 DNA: TGTGCCAGCAGATTCTCGGGGACCGGGGCCAACGTCCTGACTTTC
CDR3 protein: CASRFSGTGANVLTF

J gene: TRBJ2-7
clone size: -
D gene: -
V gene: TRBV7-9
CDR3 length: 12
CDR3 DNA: TGTGCCAGCAGGTCGGGAGAGCTCGAGCAGTACTTC
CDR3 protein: CASRSGELEQYF

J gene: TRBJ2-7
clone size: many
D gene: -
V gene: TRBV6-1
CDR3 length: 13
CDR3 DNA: TGTGCCAGCAGTGACCCCGTTCCCGGAGAGCAGTACTTC
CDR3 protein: CASSDPVPGEQYF

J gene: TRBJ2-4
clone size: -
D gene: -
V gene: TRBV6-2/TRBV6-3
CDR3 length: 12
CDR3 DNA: TGTGCCAGCAGCTGGAAACAAGGGGAGCAGTACTTC
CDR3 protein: CASSWKQGEQYF

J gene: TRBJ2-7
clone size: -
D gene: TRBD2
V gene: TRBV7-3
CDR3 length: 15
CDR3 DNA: TGTGCCAGCAGCCCGGGGACTAGCACCATCTACGAGCAGTACTTC
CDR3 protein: CASSPGTSTIYEQYF

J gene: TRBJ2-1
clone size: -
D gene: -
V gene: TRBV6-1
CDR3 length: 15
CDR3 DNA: TGTGCCAGCAGTGAAGGGCGACTAGTTTTCAATGAGCAGTTCTTC
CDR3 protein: CASSEGRLVFNEQFF

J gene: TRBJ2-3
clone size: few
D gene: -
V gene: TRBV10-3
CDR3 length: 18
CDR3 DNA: TGTGCCATCAGTGAGTCCGGGAGACAGGGATTTGGTCAAGATACGCAGTATTTT
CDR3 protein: CAISESGRQGFGQDTQYF